The 27 T cell receptor beta chains given below trace back to one sample, sequenced in a study of blood T cell repertoires in COVID-19. Produced via immunoSEQ multiplex PCR; TCRdb's table is partial and in-frame only. This sample has around 390,000 clones, with around nine tenths found just once. Sample: PBMCs or T cells enriched from blood (not recorded which). The receptors were gathered from a woman aged 50 to 60 who had recovered from COVID-19.

The chain links TRBV29-1 to TRBJ1-1, with 8 nucleotides matching TRBD1. J was trimmed by 3 bases and V by 7 bases; bases with no gene match: 13. Germline V gene data show CDR1 as SQVTM and CDR2 as ANQGSEA. The CDR3 consists of 15 residues. The CDR3 nucleotides are TGCAGCGCCTTCGGACAGGGAGGGGCGGACACTGAAGCTTTCTTT. Protein: CSAFGQGGADTEAFF.

J is TRBJ1-1 and V is TRBV6-1; D may be TRBD1 (6 bases). V was shortened by 3 bases and J by 0 bases, with 8 bases between the two germline ends. CDR1 is MNHNS and CDR2 is SASEGT in the germline V gene. This CDR3 has 14 amino acids. In DNA form, the CDR3 reads TGTGCCAGCAGTGACAGGGGCATGAACACTGAAGCTTTCTTT. The encoded protein is CASSDRGMNTEAFF.

This chain joins TRBV7-2 and TRBJ2-2; 8 nucleotides line up with TRBD2. Looked up from germline, CDR1 is SGHTA and CDR2 is FQGNSA. The CDR3 covers 13 residues. This chain's CDR3 is CASRGGHTGELFF. The CDR3 DNA reads TGTGCATCCCGGGGGGGCCACACCGGGGAGCTGTTTTTT.

The chain uses TRBV19 and TRBJ2-3, with TRBD2 matching over 13 bases. Unmatched junction bases numbered 11, after V lost 5 bases and J lost 0 bases. CDR1 and CDR2 (germline): LNHDA, SQIVND (reference sequence). CDR3 length equals 19 residues. Written as DNA, the CDR3 is TGTGCCAGTAGTGCTAGGGGACTAGCGGGGACCACTAGCACAGATACGCAGTATTTT. Amino acids: CASSARGLAGTTSTDTQYF.

This chain links TRBV12-3 or TRBV12-4 with TRBJ1-1, with 7 nucleotides matching TRBD1. CDR3 length: 13 residues. V lost 7 bases, J lost 0 bases, and 2 bases stayed unmatched. The CDR3 is CASTGTVNTEAFF. The CDR3, as DNA: TGTGCCAGCACCGGGACAGTGAACACTGAAGCTTTCTTT.

There are many counts of this clone. The chain has TRBV4-1 and TRBJ1-2, with D possibly TRBD1 on 5 matching bases. V lost 1 base and J 6 bases, leaving 12 bases between the germline ends. The CDR3 is 14 amino acids. Germline V gives CDR1 MGHRA, CDR2 YSYEKL. For the CDR3, the DNA is TGCGCCAGCAGCCAAGTCGGCCAAGGGGATGGCTACACCTTC. This codes for CASSQVGQGDGYTF.

The chain joins TRBV5-8 to TRBJ2-1; 10 bases are a match to TRBD2. With V trimmed by 7 bases and J by 6 bases, 7 bases remained unmatched. The V gene's germline CDR1 is SGHTS and CDR2 YDEGEE. This CDR3 contains 14 residues. CDR3 coding DNA: TGTGCCAGCCGGAGGAGCGGGGGGGCCAATGAGCAGTTCTTC. Encoded protein: CASRRSGGANEQFF. The whole variable domain, remainder taken from reference TRBV5-8 and TRBJ2-1, is EAGVTQSPTHLIKTRGQQATLRCSPISGHTSVYWYQQALGLGLQFLLWYDEGEERNRGNFPPRFSGRQFPNYSSELNVNALELEDSALYLCASRRSGGANEQFFGPGTRLTVL.

The chain combines TRBV4-1 with TRBJ1-1; D possibly corresponds to TRBD1 (6 bases). Per germline, CDR1 MGHRA and CDR2 YSYEKL. The germline V and J ends were trimmed by 8 bases and 1 base, with 26 bases remaining between them. This CDR3 contains 18 residues. The CDR3 nucleotides read TGCGCCAGCGGCCCGGGAGGAAAGGGGGGAGGAGGGAACACTGAAGCTTTCTTT. It specifies CASGPGGKGGGGNTEAFF.

V is TRBV6-2 or TRBV6-3 and J is TRBJ1-2; D is undetermined. From germline, CDR1 is MNHEY and CDR2 SVGEGT. V shed 4 bases and J shed 5 bases, with 17 bases lying between them. The CDR3 totals 15 residues. This CDR3 is CASSLPGLQEYGYTF. CDR3 nucleotides: TGTGCCAGCAGTTTGCCAGGCCTCCAAGAATATGGCTACACCTTC.

The V gene is TRBV7-6, the J gene TRBJ2-2; the D gene is possibly TRBD1 (5 bases). The V end lost 1 base, the J end lost 0 bases, and 9 bases lay between the germline ends. Germline loops: CDR1 SGHVS, CDR2 FNYEAQ. This CDR3 region has 16 residues. CDR3 loop: CASSLGQLPNTGELFF. In DNA, the CDR3 is TGTGCCAGCAGCTTAGGACAGCTTCCGAACACCGGGGAGCTGTTTTTT. Combining the CDR3 with reference TRBV7-6 and TRBJ2-2 gives the whole variable domain GAGVSQSPRYKVTKRGQDVALRCDPISGHVSLYWYRQALGQGPEFLTYFNYEAQQDKSGLPNDRFSAERPEGSISTLTIQRTEQRDSAMYRCASSLGQLPNTGELFFGEGSRLTVL.

Concerning this clone: The same CDR3 can be traced to other DNA sequences in this sample. The chain combines TRBV2 with TRBJ1-5; tentatively, D is TRBD1 (6 bases). V gave up 7 bases and J gave up 4 bases, with 8 bases separating them. The V gene's germline CDR1 is SNHLY and CDR2 FYNNEI. The CDR3 has 12 residues. The CDR3 DNA reads TGTGCCAGCACCCAGGGGAATCAGCCCCAGCATTTT. Amino acids: CASTQGNQPQHF.

The chain uses TRBV29-1 and TRBJ1-1; perhaps TRBD1 as D (6 bases). The CDR3 has 13 amino acids. CDR1 and CDR2 (germline): SQVTM, ANQGSEA. CDR3 loop: CSSSTGWGTEAFF. The DNA of the CDR3 is TGCAGTAGTTCGACAGGATGGGGCACTGAAGCTTTCTTT. Full variable domain (missing parts from reference TRBV29-1 and TRBJ1-1): SAVISQKPSRDICQRGTSLTIQCQVDSQVTMMFWYRQQPGQSLTLIATANQGSEATYESGFVIDKFPISRPNLTFSTLTVSNMSPEDSSIYLCSSSTGWGTEAFFGQGTRLTVV.

The chain is built from TRBV5-8 and TRBJ1-1, with a weak D call TRBD1 (6 bases). Germline V lookup: CDR1 SGHTS, CDR2 YDEGEE. Between the trimmed V and J ends, which lost 4 bases and 4 bases, there was a span of 17 bases. The CDR3 runs to 15 residues. The CDR3 region is CASSEKQGLFTEAFF. The CDR3 bases are TGTGCCAGCAGCGAAAAACAGGGATTGTTCACTGAAGCTTTCTTT.

This clone appeared a few times. The chain uses TRBV6-5 and TRBJ1-1, with 7 bases fitting TRBD1. Germline loops: CDR1 MNHEY, CDR2 SVGAGI. The CDR3 totals 13 residues. The V segment lost 7 bases and the J segment 5 bases; nucleotides outside the gene matches: 7. CDR3 sequence (DNA): TGTGCCAGCACCTCGGACAGGCGGACTGAAGCTTTCTTT. Encoded protein: CASTSDRRTEAFF.

The chain couples TRBV5-4 to TRBJ2-2; a weak D match, TRBD1 (6 bases). The CDR3 sequence is 15 residues long. In germline, CDR1 is SGHNT, CDR2 YYREEE (reference sequence). Trimming removed 3 bases from V and 2 bases from J, with 11 bases in between. This chain's CDR3 is CASSYGGDNTGELFF. As DNA, the CDR3 is TGTGCCAGCAGCTATGGGGGCGATAACACCGGGGAGCTGTTTTTT.

V usage is TRBV7-6 and J usage is TRBJ1-3; D is ambiguous. This CDR3 is built from 13 residues. Germline V lookup: CDR1 SGHVS, CDR2 FNYEAQ. V was cut by 5 bases and J by 5 bases, with 10 bases left in between. The CDR3 reads CASSGTGRNTIYF. Here the CDR3 DNA reads TGTGCCAGCAGCGGAACGGGAAGAAACACCATATATTTT.

The gene calls are TRBV11-2 and TRBJ1-1; D perhaps matches TRBD1 (5 bases). V was cut by 2 bases and J by 2 bases, with 12 bases left in between. The CDR3 totals 15 residues. Per germline, CDR1 SGHAT and CDR2 FQNNGV. The CDR3 loop reads CASSLSQGFNTEAFF. CDR3 bases: TGTGCCAGCAGCTTATCCCAGGGCTTCAACACTGAAGCTTTCTTT.

The chain carries TRBV2 and TRBJ1-5; no clear D gene. Germline CDR1 is SNHLY and CDR2 is FYNNEI. The CDR3 contains 14 residues. V lost 7 bases, J lost 1 base, and 11 bases lay in between. The CDR3 coding sequence is TGTGCCAGCAATCTAGAATCGAGCAATCAGCCCCAGCATTTT. It codes for CASNLESSNQPQHF.

The chain combines TRBV2 with TRBJ2-5; 9 nucleotides line up with TRBD2. V lost 2 bases, J lost 1 base, and 5 bases stayed unmatched. The CDR3 is 16 residues long. CDR1 is SNHLY and CDR2 is FYNNEI in the germline V gene. The CDR3 reads CASSEWSGGIQETQYF. The CDR3, as DNA: TGTGCCAGCAGTGAATGGAGCGGGGGGATCCAAGAGACCCAGTACTTC.

The CDR3 bases are TGTGCCAGCAGTCAAACAGGGTTACACTCTCTTGGCTACACCTTC. It is translated as CASSQTGLHSLGYTF. The rearrangement uses TRBV28 and TRBJ1-2, with D possibly being TRBD1 (6 bases). V was shortened by 5 bases and J by 7 bases, with 20 bases between the two germline ends. The CDR3 is made up of 15 amino acids. Per germline, CDR1 MDHEN and CDR2 SYDVKM.

The rearrangement uses TRBV27 and TRBJ1-1; D ambiguous. Germline V gene sequence: CDR1 MNHEY, CDR2 SMNVEV (reference sequence). This CDR3 has 17 residues. Trimming took off 5 bases at V and 6 bases at J, with 25 bases between the two ends. The CDR3 DNA reads TGTGCCAGCAGTCATTTCCCCGGATATCGAGGAAGAGCTGAAGCTTTCTTT. Protein sequence: CASSHFPGYRGRAEAFF.

This chain links TRBV21-1 with TRBJ2-5; the table gives TRBD1 as D, unverified against the DNA. TRBV21-1 is a documented pseudogene. There are 15 residues in the CDR3. CDR3 sequence: CASSTRDRVGKTQYF. CDR3 nucleotides: TGTGCCAGCAGCACCCGGGACAGGGTGGGAAAGACCCAGTACTTC.

This rearrangement joins TRBV3-1 (or the pseudogene TRBV3-2) to TRBJ1-1, with D possibly TRBD1 on 6 matching bases. The CDR3 has 14 amino acids. Germline V lookup: CDR1 LGHDT, CDR2 YNNKEL (reference sequence). Between the trimmed V and J ends, which lost 4 bases and 5 bases, there was a span of 14 bases. The CDR3 reads CASSRHDRGTEAFF. In DNA, the CDR3 is TGTGCCAGCAGCCGTCACGATAGGGGGACTGAAGCTTTCTTT.

Only one count was recorded for this clone. CDR3 DNA sequence: TGCGCCAGCAGCTCGGCCGGGGTTAAGGAGCAGTTCTTC. Amino acid sequence: CASSSAGVKEQFF. The chain couples TRBV5-1 to TRBJ2-1, with D possibly TRBD2 on 5 matching bases. Germline assignment: CDR1 SGHRS and CDR2 YFSETQ. The CDR3 consists of 13 residues. Between the trimmed V and J ends, which lost 3 bases and 10 bases, there was a span of 14 bases.

This sequence joins TRBV19 and TRBJ1-3; no clear D. From germline, CDR1 is LNHDA and CDR2 SQIVND (reference sequence). CDR3 length equals 15 residues. The V end was cut by 8 bases, the J end by 0 bases, with 14 bases between. The CDR3 is CASGRFGVSGNTIYF. For the CDR3, the DNA is TGTGCCAGTGGCCGATTCGGAGTCTCTGGAAACACCATATATTTT.

The J gene is TRBJ1-2, the V gene TRBV30; possibly TRBD1 for D (6 bases). The CDR3 sequence is 16 residues long. Trimming left V 3 bases short and J 0 bases short, with 17 bases between. Germline values: CDR1 GTSNPN, CDR2 SVGIG (reference sequence). CDR3 sequence: CAWRPGQPGPNYGYTF. CDR3 DNA: TGTGCCTGGAGGCCGGGACAACCGGGCCCTAACTATGGCTACACCTTC. Drawing the rest from reference TRBV30 and TRBJ1-2, the complete variable domain is SQTIHQWPATLVQPVGSPLSLECTVEGTSNPNLYWYRQAAGRGLQLLFYSVGIGQISSEVPQNLSASRPQDRQFILSSKKLLLSDSGFYLCAWRPGQPGPNYGYTFGSGTRLTVV.

The CDR3 DNA reads as TGTGCCAGCCTAACAGGGGCCGGGCCAATCCATGGCTACACCTTC. This translates into CASLTGAGPIHGYTF. The chain employs TRBV18 and TRBJ1-2, with 7 nucleotides matching TRBD1. The CDR3 loop spans 15 amino acids. V lost 8 bases and J lost 6; bases outside the gene matches: 15. Germline V gene lookup returns CDR1 KGHSH and CDR2 LQKENI.